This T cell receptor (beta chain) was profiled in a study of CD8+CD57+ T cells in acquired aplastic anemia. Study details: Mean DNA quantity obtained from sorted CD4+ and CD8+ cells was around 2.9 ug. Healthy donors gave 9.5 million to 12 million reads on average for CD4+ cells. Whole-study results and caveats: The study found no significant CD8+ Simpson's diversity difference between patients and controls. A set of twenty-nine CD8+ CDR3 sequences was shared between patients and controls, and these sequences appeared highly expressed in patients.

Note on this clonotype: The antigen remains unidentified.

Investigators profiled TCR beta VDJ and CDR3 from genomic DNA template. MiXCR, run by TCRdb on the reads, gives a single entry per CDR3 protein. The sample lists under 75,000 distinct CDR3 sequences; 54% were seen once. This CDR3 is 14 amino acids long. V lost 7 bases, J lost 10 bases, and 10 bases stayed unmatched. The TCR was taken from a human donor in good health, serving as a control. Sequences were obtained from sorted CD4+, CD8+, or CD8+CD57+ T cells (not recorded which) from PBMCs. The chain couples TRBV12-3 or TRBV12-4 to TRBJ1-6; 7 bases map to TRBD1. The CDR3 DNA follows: TGTGCCAGCACCTTAGACAGGGTCGGCTCACCCCTCCACTTT. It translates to CASTLDRVGSPLHF.